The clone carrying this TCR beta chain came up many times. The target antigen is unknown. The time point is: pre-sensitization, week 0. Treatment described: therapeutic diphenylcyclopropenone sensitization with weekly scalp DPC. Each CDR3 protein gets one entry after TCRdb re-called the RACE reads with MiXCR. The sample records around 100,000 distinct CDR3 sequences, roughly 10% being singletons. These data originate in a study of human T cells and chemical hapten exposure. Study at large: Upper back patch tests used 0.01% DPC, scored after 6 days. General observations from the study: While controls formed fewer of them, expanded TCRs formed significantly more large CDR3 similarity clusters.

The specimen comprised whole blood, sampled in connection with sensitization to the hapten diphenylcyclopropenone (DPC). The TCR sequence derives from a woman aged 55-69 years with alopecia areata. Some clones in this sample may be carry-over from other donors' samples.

The CDR3 here is CAWSVQEDTEAFF. CDR3 nucleotides: TGTGCCTGGAGTGTACAAGAGGACACTGAAGCTTTCTTT. This chain uses TRBV30 with TRBJ1-1; D remains ambiguous. This CDR3 contains 13 residues. From germline, CDR1 is GTSNPN and CDR2 SVGIG (reference sequence). Trimming shortened V by 0 bases and J by 3 bases, and 8 bases separated the two germline ends.